This T cell receptor beta chain was identified during a study of shared clonotypes between healthy human individuals. Broader study findings: Generation probabilities were higher for clonotypes shared across all four sorted-subset donors than for unshared ones.

The ends were cut back, 5 bases at V and 0 bases at J, with 5 bases in the middle. CDR3 length: 13 residues. CDR1 MNHEY and CDR2 SVGAGI come from the germline V gene. The authors loaded roughly 200 ng DNA, around 30,000 T cell genomes, into sorted-subset replicate PCRs. Repertoires were generated with immunoSEQ multiplex PCR, while TCRdb's copy carries only in-frame clones and drops some. The top ten hold approximately 0.35% of the sample, which has about 2.4 million clones, over 85% seen once. Note on this clone: Its antigen is not identified. The sample contains more than one DNA sequence encoding this CDR3.

Researchers partitioned CD4+ cells into CD45RA+ naive and CD45RA-negative memory subsets. The sample taken for sequencing was naive CD4+ T cells from PBMCs. Specified subset: CD45RA+ positively selected. This sequence joins TRBV6-5 and TRBJ1-5; D remains unclear. This TCR was recovered from a man aged 18 to 35 in good health. Some clones in this sample may be carry-over from other donors' samples. The DNA for the CDR3 is TGTGCCAGCAGTCTAAATAGCAATCAGCCCCAGCATTTT. Translating it yields CASSLNSNQPQHF.